A selection of T cell receptor beta chains follows, all from one sample in a study of blood T cell repertoires in COVID-19. The method was immunoSEQ multiplex PCR; TCRdb's version includes in-frame clones alone and lacks a portion of them. Altogether about 120,000 clones are present, around 83% being singletons, with the ten largest covering 1.3% to 1.5%. What was sequenced was peripheral blood. These receptor sequences come from a man in his forties or fifties with acute or convalescent COVID-19. CDR3s include the opening cysteine and the closing phenylalanine or tryptophan. The D gene is left open where the match is weak. The size field is filled for only some rows; it gives once, few, many or a size class.

TGTGCCAGCAGCTACCCCCGGACTTTTACCTTT,CASSYPRTFTF,TRBV6-6,-,TRBJ2-3,-
TGCGCCAGCAGCATCGCGGGACAGGCCAACAATGAGCAGTTCTTC,CASSIAGQANNEQFF,TRBV5-1,-,TRBJ2-1,TRBD1
TGTGCCAGCAGCGTAGGACTAGCAGTGACAGATACGCAGTATTTT,CASSVGLAVTDTQYF,TRBV9,-,TRBJ2-3,TRBD2
TGTGCCAGCAGCTCCGCAGGGGGTGCCACCTATAATTCACCCCTCCACTTT,CASSSAGGATYNSPLHF,TRBV5-4,-,TRBJ1-6,TRBD1
TGTGCCAGCAACAGGGTGATTGGGGAAAAACTGTTTTTT,CASNRVIGEKLFF,TRBV6-5,once,TRBJ1-4,-
TGTGCCAGCTCACCTGACAGGGTGATTGACGAGCAGTACTTC,CASSPDRVIDEQYF,TRBV18,once,TRBJ2-7,TRBD1
TGTGCCAGCAGTTTATCCGGGACGGGGGGGACTGAAGCTTTCTTT,CASSLSGTGGTEAFF,TRBV27,-,TRBJ1-1,-
TGTGCCAGCAGCTCGTCGGGACTAGTGGCTTACAATGAGCAGTTCTTC,CASSSSGLVAYNEQFF,TRBV9,-,TRBJ2-1,TRBD2
TGCAGTGCTAGTTTGGCTAGCGGGGGGGTCGACTCAGATACGCAGTATTTT,CSASLASGGVDSDTQYF,TRBV20-1,once,TRBJ2-3,TRBD2
TGTGCCAGCAGCTTCAAGCGGGGCACAGATACGCAGTATTTT,CASSFKRGTDTQYF,TRBV7-2,-,TRBJ2-3,-
TGTGCCAGTAGTTTACGGACTAGCGGGGGTGGCGATGAGCAGTTCTTC,CASSLRTSGGGDEQFF,TRBV19,once,TRBJ2-1,TRBD2
TGTGCCAGCAGTTACCGGTCAGGGGGTCAGCCCCAGCATTTT,CASSYRSGGQPQHF,TRBV6-5,-,TRBJ1-5,TRBD1
TGTGCCAGCAGCTCGGGGGGGGGCCCAACAGATACGCAGTATTTT,CASSSGGGPTDTQYF,TRBV9,once,TRBJ2-3,TRBD2
TGTGCTAGTGGACCACAGGGGGATACGCAGTATTTT,CASGPQGDTQYF,TRBV12-5,-,TRBJ2-3,TRBD1
TGTGCCAGCAGAGGGGACAGCCACTACAATGAGCAGTTCTTC,CASRGDSHYNEQFF,TRBV21-1,-,TRBJ2-1,-
TGTGCCAGCAGCCAAGCGCCGGCTACCGCAGGTACGCAGTATTTT,CASSQAPATAGTQYF,TRBV3-1/TRBV3-2,-,TRBJ2-3,-
TGTGCCAGCAGCGCCCTCGCTGGAAACACCATATATTTT,CASSALAGNTIYF,TRBV9,-,TRBJ1-3,-
TGTGCCAGCAGCCAAGGCGATCTGGGGACTAGCCCCTACAATGAGCAGTTCTTC,CASSQGDLGTSPYNEQFF,TRBV4-2,-,TRBJ2-1,TRBD2
TGTGCCAGCAGTGAGGGAGCGGGAGGGGGGTACAATGAGCAGTTCTTC,CASSEGAGGGYNEQFF,TRBV6-4,once,TRBJ2-1,TRBD2
TGTGCCAGCAGTATACAGGAGGGGATTGAAAAACTGTTTTTT,CASSIQEGIEKLFF,TRBV25-1,-,TRBJ1-4,-
TGTGCCAGCAGTTTAGGGCAGGCGACGACCCAGCATTTT,CASSLGQATTQHF,TRBV27,once,TRBJ1-5,-
TGTGCCAGCAGAGAGTACGATGAGCAGTTCTTC,CASREYDEQFF,TRBV12-3/TRBV12-4,-,TRBJ2-1,-
TGTGCCATCGGAGGGCGGGAGACCCAGTACTTC,CAIGGRETQYF,TRBV10-3,-,TRBJ2-5,-
TGTGCCTGGATGAGCGCGGTCCCCTATAATTCACCCCTCCACTTT,CAWMSAVPYNSPLHF,TRBV30,-,TRBJ1-6,-
TGTGCCAGCAGTTACCAACAGGGTACACCCTATGGCTACACCTTC,CASSYQQGTPYGYTF,TRBV6-5,few,TRBJ1-2,-
TGCGCCAGCAGCTTGGCGGGAGACGAGCAGTACTTC,CASSLAGDEQYF,TRBV5-1,-,TRBJ2-7,-
TGTGCCAGCAGCCAAGGAAATCCGGGACAGGGTGGCGGAGATACGCAGTATTTT,CASSQGNPGQGGGDTQYF,TRBV14,-,TRBJ2-3,TRBD1
TGTGCCAGCAGTTATCAATCGGGGTCGGCCAAAAACATTCAGTACTTC,CASSYQSGSAKNIQYF,TRBV6-6,-,TRBJ2-4,-
TGTGCCAGTAACCTGAGACAGGGAAGCCGTGGCTACACCTTC,CASNLRQGSRGYTF,TRBV19,-,TRBJ1-2,TRBD1
TGTGCCAGTTTCCGCGGTAACTATGGCTACACCTTC,CASFRGNYGYTF,TRBV6-5,few,TRBJ1-2,-
TGTGCCAGCAGCGTAGACGGAGGGAACACCTACGAGCAGTACTTC,CASSVDGGNTYEQYF,TRBV9,-,TRBJ2-7,-
TGTGCCAGCAGTGAATGGAATCTAGCGGGGTACACCGGGGAGCTGTTTTTT,CASSEWNLAGYTGELFF,TRBV6-1,-,TRBJ2-2,TRBD2
TGTGCCAGCTCACCAAAGGGACTAGCTACAGATACGCAGTATTTT,CASSPKGLATDTQYF,TRBV18,once,TRBJ2-3,TRBD2
TGTGCCAGCAGTTACTCACGACAGGCCCCTGAAGCTTTCTTT,CASSYSRQAPEAFF,TRBV6-5,-,TRBJ1-1,-
TGTGCCACCAGTGATTTGGGGTCCCGCTGGGGGGACACTGAAGCTTTCTTT,CATSDLGSRWGDTEAFF,TRBV24-1,-,TRBJ1-1,-
TGTGCTAGCAGCTTAGACCCAGGGTTGGCCCAGTACTTC,CASSLDPGLAQYF,TRBV7-7,once,TRBJ2-5,-
TGTGCCACCCGAGGAGTGGTCACAGATACGCAGTATTTT,CATRGVVTDTQYF,TRBV28,-,TRBJ2-3,-
TGTGCCATCAGTGAGGGGCAGGGGGGTAATTCACCCCTCCACTTT,CAISEGQGGNSPLHF,TRBV10-3,-,TRBJ1-6,TRBD1
TGTGCCAGCAGTTCAAGGGGGCGCATGACCGGGGAGCTGTTTTTT,CASSSRGRMTGELFF,TRBV28,once,TRBJ2-2,TRBD1
TGTGCCAGCAGGGGGGGGAGCAATCAGCCCCAGCATTTT,CASRGGSNQPQHF,TRBV6-5,few,TRBJ1-5,-
TGTGCCAGCAGATACCGGGACAGCGGATCGAACACTGAAGCTTTCTTT,CASRYRDSGSNTEAFF,TRBV5-6,-,TRBJ1-1,TRBD1
TGTGCCAGCAGCTGGTTCGACAGGGGCGAAGCTTTCTTT,CASSWFDRGEAFF,TRBV7-9,once,TRBJ1-1,TRBD1
TGTGCCAGCAGCTTGTGGTTCTACGAACAGGGTGTCGGTTCACCCCTCCACTTT,CASSLWFYEQGVGSPLHF,TRBV5-4,-,TRBJ1-6,-
TGTGCCAGCTCGGGGGTGCGGGGCGGGGAGCTGTTTTTT,CASSGVRGGELFF,TRBV11-2,few,TRBJ2-2,-